The 8 T cell receptor beta chains given below trace back to one sample, sequenced in a study of T-cell reconstitution after alpha-beta-depleted transplantation in children. It was with unique molecular identifiers that the TCRbeta library was prepared. TCRdb reprocessed the PCR reads with MiXCR, giving one entry per CDR3 protein. This table has a few hundred thousand distinct CDR3 sequences, 10% to 15% appearing once. The material was PBMCs, obtained from the stem cell graft. These receptors originate from a human donor who donated a stem cell graft to a child with Fanconi anemia.

Of note for this clonotype: A read error may be the cause here, since a much bigger clone is one base away. The chain recombines TRBV10-2 with TRBJ2-4; no clear D. This CDR3 comprises 12 residues. The V and J ends lost 0 bases and 9 bases respectively, with 6 bases between them. Germline CDR1 and CDR2: WSHSY and SAAADI. In DNA form, the CDR3 reads TGCGCCAGCAGTGAGTCGAACACCATTCAGTACTTC. It encodes CASSESNTIQYF.

This clonotype was picked up many times. J is TRBJ2-5 and V is TRBV20-1; D is uncertain. Germline CDR1 reads DFQATT; CDR2 reads SNEGSKA (reference sequence). V was clipped by 3 bases and J by 5 bases, with 7 bases between them. The CDR3 totals 11 residues. CDR3 sequence reads: CSASSRETQYF. As DNA, the CDR3 is TGCAGTGCTAGTTCCCGGGAGACCCAGTACTTC.

Many counts were recorded for this clonotype. The chain joins TRBV6-5 to TRBJ1-1, with D unclear. The V gene's germline CDR1 is MNHEY and CDR2 SVGAGI. V was clipped by 0 bases and J by 4 bases, with 12 bases between them. The CDR3 is 15 residues long. The CDR3 reads CASSYSREFSTEAFF. The CDR3 bases are TGTGCCAGCAGTTACTCGAGGGAGTTTAGCACTGAAGCTTTCTTT.

The chain carries TRBV27 and TRBJ2-6; D is perhaps TRBD1 or TRBD2 (6 bases each). CDR3 length: 19 amino acids. V was cut by 5 bases and J by 0 bases, with 20 bases left in between. Looked up from germline, CDR1 is MNHEY and CDR2 is SMNVEV (reference sequence). DNA for the CDR3: TGTGCCAGCAGTCCTCTCTCTATACAGGGACTCTCTGGGGCCAACGTCCTGACTTTC. Encoded protein: CASSPLSIQGLSGANVLTF.

The CDR3 is CASSLNDRVVDYNEQFF. As DNA, the CDR3 is TGCGCCAGCAGCTTGAACGACAGGGTTGTCGATTACAATGAGCAGTTCTTC. The chain has TRBV5-1 and TRBJ2-1; 7 nucleotides align to TRBD1. Trimming took 1 base from V and 4 from J; bases not matched to a gene: 11. CDR1 SGHRS and CDR2 YFSETQ come from the germline V gene. The CDR3 covers 17 residues. Based on the CDR3 plus reference TRBV5-1 and TRBJ2-1, the full variable domain is KAGVTQTPRYLIKTRGQQVTLSCSPISGHRSVSWYQQTPGQGLQFLFEYFSETQRNKGNFPGRFSGRQFSNSRSEMNVSTLELGDSALYLCASSLNDRVVDYNEQFFGPGTRLTVL.

This clonotype has only a few counts. The chain carries TRBV2 and TRBJ1-1, with D tentatively TRBD1 (6 bases). The CDR3 loop spans 15 amino acids. CDR1 and CDR2 from the germline V gene are SNHLY and FYNNEI. Trimming removed 2 bases at V and 0 bases at J, with 10 bases between. The CDR3 is CASSETAGVNTEAFF. CDR3 DNA: TGTGCCAGCAGTGAAACAGCAGGGGTGAACACTGAAGCTTTCTTT.

This clonotype was observed many times. CDR3 loop: CASSFGVDGYTF. CDR3 coding DNA: TGCGCCAGCAGCTTTGGGGTGGACGGCTACACCTTC. The chain combines TRBV5-1 with TRBJ1-2; no definite D call. Germline CDR1 and CDR2: SGHRS and YFSETQ. CDR3 length equals 12 residues. The V end lost 2 bases, the J end lost 8 bases, and 10 bases lay between the germline ends.

This clonotype was recorded many times. The gene calls are TRBV5-5 and TRBJ2-7; perhaps TRBD2 as D (5 bases). The germline gives CDR1 SGHKS, CDR2 YYEKEE (reference sequence). There are 14 residues in the CDR3. V gave up 3 bases and J gave up 0 bases, with 10 bases separating them. The CDR3 nucleotides are TGTGCCAGCAGCTCCCGGGAAGGCTCCTACGAGCAGTACTTC. Translating it yields CASSSREGSYEQYF.